Sequencing of this T cell receptor (beta chain) was carried out in a study of early T cells in non-severe SARS-CoV-2 infection. Study-level results: Clonotype matching in VDJdb favored anti-spike CD8 responses and did not capture private and CD4 specificities.

TCRdb recomputed calls from the 5' RACE reads with MiXCR, one row per CDR3 protein. The sample includes 84,000 or so distinct CDR3 sequences, 9% to 13% of them seen just once. Worth noting for this clonotype: The antigen remains unidentified.

This CDR3 has 15 residues. Germline CDR1 reads MDHEN; CDR2 reads SYDVKM. The V gene lost 4 bases and the J gene lost 7 bases, with 16 bases spanning the gap. The sample comprised whole blood. The sequence was obtained from an adult who was a healthcare worker with PCR-confirmed SARS-CoV-2 infection or an uninfected control (not recorded which). The chain uses TRBV28 and TRBJ2-2; TRBD1 might be the D (6 bases). The CDR3 coding sequence is TGTGCCAGCAGTTCCGATAACAGGGTTAACGGGGAGCTGTTTTTT. Translated: CASSSDNRVNGELFF. Variable domain in full (rest from reference TRBV28 and TRBJ2-2): DVKVTQSSRYLVKRTGEKVFLECVQDMDHENMFWYRQDPGLGLRLIYFSYDVKMKEKGDIPEGYSVSREKKERFSLILESASTNQTSMYLCASSSDNRVNGELFFGEGSRLTVL.